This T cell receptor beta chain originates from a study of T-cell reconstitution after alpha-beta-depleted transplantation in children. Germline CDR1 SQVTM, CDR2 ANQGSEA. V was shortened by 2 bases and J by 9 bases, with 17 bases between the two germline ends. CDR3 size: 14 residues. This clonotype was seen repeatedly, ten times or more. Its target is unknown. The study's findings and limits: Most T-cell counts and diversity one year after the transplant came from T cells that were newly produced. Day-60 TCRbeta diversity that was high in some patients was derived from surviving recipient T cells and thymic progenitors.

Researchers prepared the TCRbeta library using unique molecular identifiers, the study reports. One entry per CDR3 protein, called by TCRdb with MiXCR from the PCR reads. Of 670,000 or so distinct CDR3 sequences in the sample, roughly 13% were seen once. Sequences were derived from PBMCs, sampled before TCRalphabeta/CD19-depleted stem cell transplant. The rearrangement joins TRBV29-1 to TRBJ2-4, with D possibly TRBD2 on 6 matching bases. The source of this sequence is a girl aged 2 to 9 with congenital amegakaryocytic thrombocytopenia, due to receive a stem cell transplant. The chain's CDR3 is CSVENPMTAGIQYF. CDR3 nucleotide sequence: TGCAGCGTTGAAAACCCCATGACAGCGGGCATTCAGTACTTC.